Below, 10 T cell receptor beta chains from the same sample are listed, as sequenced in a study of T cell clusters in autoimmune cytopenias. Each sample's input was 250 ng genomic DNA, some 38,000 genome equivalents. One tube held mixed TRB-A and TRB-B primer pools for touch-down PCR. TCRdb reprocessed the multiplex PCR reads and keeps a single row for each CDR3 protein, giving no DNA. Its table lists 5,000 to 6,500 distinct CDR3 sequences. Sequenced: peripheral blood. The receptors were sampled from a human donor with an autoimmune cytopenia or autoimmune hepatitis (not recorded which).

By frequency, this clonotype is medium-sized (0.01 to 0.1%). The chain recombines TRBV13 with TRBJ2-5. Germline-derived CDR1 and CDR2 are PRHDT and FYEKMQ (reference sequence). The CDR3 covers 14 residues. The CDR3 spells CASSLRGSGETQYF.

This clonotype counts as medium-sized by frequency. The CDR3 sequence: CASSPPEVTYEQYF. The V gene is TRBV18, the J gene TRBJ2-7. Germline-derived CDR1 and CDR2 are KGHSH and LQKENI. This CDR3 region has 14 residues.

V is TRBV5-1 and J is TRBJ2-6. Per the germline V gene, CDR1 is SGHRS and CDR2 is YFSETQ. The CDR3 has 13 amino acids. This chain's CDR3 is CASQSSGANVLTF.

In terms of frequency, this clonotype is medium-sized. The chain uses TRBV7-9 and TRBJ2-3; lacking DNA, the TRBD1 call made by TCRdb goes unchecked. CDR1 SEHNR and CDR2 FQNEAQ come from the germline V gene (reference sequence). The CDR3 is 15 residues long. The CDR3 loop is CASRRDSFGTDTQYF. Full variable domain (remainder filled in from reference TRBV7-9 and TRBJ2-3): DTGVSQNPRHKITKRGQNVTFRCDPISEHNRLYWYRQTLGQGPEFLTYFQNEAQLEKSRLLSDRFSAERPKGSFSTLEIQRTEQGDSAMYLCASRRDSFGTDTQYFGPGTRLTVL.

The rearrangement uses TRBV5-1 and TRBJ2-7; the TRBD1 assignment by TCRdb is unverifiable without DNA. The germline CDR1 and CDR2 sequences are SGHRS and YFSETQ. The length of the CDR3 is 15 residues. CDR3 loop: CASSRGHLGGHEQYF.

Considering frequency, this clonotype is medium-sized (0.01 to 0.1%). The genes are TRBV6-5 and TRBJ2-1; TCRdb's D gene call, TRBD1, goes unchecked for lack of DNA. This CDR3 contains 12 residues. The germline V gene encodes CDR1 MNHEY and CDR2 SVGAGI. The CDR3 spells CASSLQGNEQFF.

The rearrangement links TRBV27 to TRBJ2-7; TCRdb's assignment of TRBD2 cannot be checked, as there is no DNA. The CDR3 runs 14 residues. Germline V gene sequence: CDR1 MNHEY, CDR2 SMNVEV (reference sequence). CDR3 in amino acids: CASGLAGDNHEQYF.

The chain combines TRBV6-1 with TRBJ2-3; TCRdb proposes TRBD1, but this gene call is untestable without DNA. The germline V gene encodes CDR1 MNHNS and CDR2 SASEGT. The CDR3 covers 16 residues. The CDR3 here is CASSDRTGGGPDTQYF.

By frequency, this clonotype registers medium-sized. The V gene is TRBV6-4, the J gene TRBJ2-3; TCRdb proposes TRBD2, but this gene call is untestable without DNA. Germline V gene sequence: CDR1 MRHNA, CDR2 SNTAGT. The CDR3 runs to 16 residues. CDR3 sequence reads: CASSDSTSGGADTQYF.

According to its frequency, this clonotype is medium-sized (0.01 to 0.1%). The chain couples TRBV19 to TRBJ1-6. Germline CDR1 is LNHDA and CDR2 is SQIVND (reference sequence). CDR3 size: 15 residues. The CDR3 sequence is CASSDEGRSNSPLHF.